What follows are 9 T cell receptor beta chains derived from one specimen sequenced in a study of blood T cell repertoires in COVID-19. Data came from immunoSEQ multiplex PCR; TCRdb stores just in-frame clones and leaves some out. The top ten hold 0.95% to 1% of the sample, which has about 400,000 clones, around 87% seen once. Sequencing was carried out using PBMCs or T cells enriched from blood (not recorded which). Receptor source: a woman aged 30 to 39 with acute COVID-19.

V is TRBV27 and J is TRBJ1-2, with 9 positions matching TRBD1. Trimming cost V 5 bases and J 6 bases; bases outside gene matches: 13. This CDR3 contains 16 residues. Per the germline V gene, CDR1 is MNHEY and CDR2 is SMNVEV (reference sequence). CDR3 DNA: TGTGCCAGCAGTCCTCCCCGGACAGGGGTTTGGCATGGCTACACCTTC. This sequence encodes CASSPPRTGVWHGYTF.

Worth noting for this clone: The same CDR3 also results from other DNA sequences found in this sample. The chain has TRBV6-4 and TRBJ2-3; 10 positions match TRBD2. Germline-derived CDR1 and CDR2 are MRHNA and SNTAGT. The CDR3 covers 16 residues. After removal of 0 bases from V and 1 base from J, the junction contained 1 base not matched to a gene. The CDR3 is CASSDSSGGGTDTQYF. The CDR3 nucleotides read TGTGCCAGCAGTGACTCAAGCGGGGGGGGCACAGATACGCAGTATTTT.

This chain uses TRBV3-1 (or the pseudogene TRBV3-2) with TRBJ1-6; 7 nucleotides match TRBD1. The V gene's germline CDR1 is LGHDT and CDR2 YNNKEL (reference sequence). Unmatched junction bases numbered 7, after V lost 7 bases and J lost 7 bases. This CDR3 has 14 amino acids. In DNA, the CDR3 is TGTGCCAGCACTCACAGGGGTAAAAATTCACCCCTCCACTTT. Encoded protein: CASTHRGKNSPLHF.

This sequence joins TRBV4-1 and TRBJ1-3; the D gene is possibly TRBD1 (6 bases). With 6 bases removed from V and 4 bases from J, the gap between germline ends came to 19 bases. Germline V gene sequence: CDR1 MGHRA, CDR2 YSYEKL. The CDR3 spans 16 residues. The CDR3 DNA sequence: TGCGCCAGCAGACAAACCACAGGGTCGCGAGGAAACACCATATATTTT. Residues: CASRQTTGSRGNTIYF.

This clone has only one observation. The rearrangement joins TRBV6-5 to TRBJ2-7; TRBD1 aligns across 8 bases. Germline values: CDR1 MNHEY, CDR2 SVGAGI. This CDR3 contains 14 residues. J gave up 6 bases and V 6 bases, and 10 bases lay outside the gene matches. As DNA, the CDR3 is TGTGCCAGCAGCCATCCCGGGACAGGAGGCGAGCAGTACTTC. Amino acid sequence: CASSHPGTGGEQYF.

V gene TRBV27 combines with J gene TRBJ2-7; 7 nucleotides match TRBD1. The ends lost 2 bases at V and 2 bases at J; junction bases unmatched: 3. There are 14 residues in the CDR3. The germline V gene encodes CDR1 MNHEY and CDR2 SMNVEV (reference sequence). The DNA for the CDR3 is TGTGCCAGCAGTTTAGTGACAGGGACCTACGAGCAGTACTTC. Translating it yields CASSLVTGTYEQYF.

The V call is TRBV6-2 or TRBV6-3, the J call TRBJ2-7; 8 positions match TRBD2. The CDR3 has 15 residues. V lost 2 bases to trimming and J lost 3 bases; unmatched junction nucleotides: 6. The germline CDR1 and CDR2 sequences are MNHEY and SVGEGT. The CDR3 is CASSYHERGYYEQYF. In nucleotides, the CDR3 is TGTGCCAGCAGTTACCATGAGCGGGGGTACTACGAGCAGTACTTC.

This clone showed up just a few times. This chain joins TRBV19 and TRBJ2-2, with D tentatively TRBD2 (6 bases). The V gene lost 3 bases and the J gene lost 8 bases, with 13 bases spanning the gap. The CDR3 loop spans 14 amino acids. From germline, CDR1 is LNHDA and CDR2 SQIVND (reference sequence). CDR3 DNA sequence: TGTGCCAGTAGTATCGGGGCGCGGGAAGGGGAGCTGTTTTTT. It codes for CASSIGAREGELFF. Combining the CDR3 with reference TRBV19 and TRBJ2-2 gives the whole variable domain DGGITQSPKYLFRKEGQNVTLSCEQNLNHDAMYWYRQDPGQGLRLIYYSQIVNDFQKGDIAEGYSVSREKKESFPLTVTSAQKNPTAFYLCASSIGAREGELFFGEGSRLTVL.

The chain uses TRBV7-3 and TRBJ1-1; no clear D gene. The CDR3 runs 13 residues. Trimming pared 6 bases from V and 11 bases from J, leaving 19 bases between. CDR1 and CDR2 (germline): SGHTA, FQGTGA. The CDR3 region has the DNA TGTGCCAGCAGACCCGACGGAGGGCTGAGCGCTTTCTTT. It encodes CASRPDGGLSAFF. Full variable domain (outside the CDR3, taken from reference TRBV7-3 and TRBJ1-1): GAGVSQTPSNKVTEKGKYVELRCDPISGHTALYWYRQSLGQGPEFLIYFQGTGAADDSGLPNDRFFAVRPEGSVSTLKIQRTERGDSAVYLCASRPDGGLSAFFGQGTRLTVV.